This T cell receptor (beta chain) was identified during a study of chemoradiotherapy in HPV16-positive cancers. From germline, CDR1 is LGHNA and CDR2 YNFKEQ. The CDR3 consists of 15 residues. Between the trimmed V and J ends, which lost 1 base and 8 bases, there was a span of 17 bases. The table came from immunoSEQ multiplex PCR; TCRdb's copy has only in-frame clones and leaves some out. The sample includes 15,000 or so clones, roughly 93% of them seen just once. The sequencing used blood, collected from a patient who underwent chemoradiotherapy. This clonotype was obtained from a human donor with HPV-associated anogenital cancer. The V gene is TRBV4-2, the J gene TRBJ1-2, with D maybe TRBD1 (6 bases). The DNA for the CDR3 is TGTGCCAGCAGCCAAGTAGGGGGAGGAGAAGGAGGCTACACCTTC. It specifies CASSQVGGGEGGYTF.